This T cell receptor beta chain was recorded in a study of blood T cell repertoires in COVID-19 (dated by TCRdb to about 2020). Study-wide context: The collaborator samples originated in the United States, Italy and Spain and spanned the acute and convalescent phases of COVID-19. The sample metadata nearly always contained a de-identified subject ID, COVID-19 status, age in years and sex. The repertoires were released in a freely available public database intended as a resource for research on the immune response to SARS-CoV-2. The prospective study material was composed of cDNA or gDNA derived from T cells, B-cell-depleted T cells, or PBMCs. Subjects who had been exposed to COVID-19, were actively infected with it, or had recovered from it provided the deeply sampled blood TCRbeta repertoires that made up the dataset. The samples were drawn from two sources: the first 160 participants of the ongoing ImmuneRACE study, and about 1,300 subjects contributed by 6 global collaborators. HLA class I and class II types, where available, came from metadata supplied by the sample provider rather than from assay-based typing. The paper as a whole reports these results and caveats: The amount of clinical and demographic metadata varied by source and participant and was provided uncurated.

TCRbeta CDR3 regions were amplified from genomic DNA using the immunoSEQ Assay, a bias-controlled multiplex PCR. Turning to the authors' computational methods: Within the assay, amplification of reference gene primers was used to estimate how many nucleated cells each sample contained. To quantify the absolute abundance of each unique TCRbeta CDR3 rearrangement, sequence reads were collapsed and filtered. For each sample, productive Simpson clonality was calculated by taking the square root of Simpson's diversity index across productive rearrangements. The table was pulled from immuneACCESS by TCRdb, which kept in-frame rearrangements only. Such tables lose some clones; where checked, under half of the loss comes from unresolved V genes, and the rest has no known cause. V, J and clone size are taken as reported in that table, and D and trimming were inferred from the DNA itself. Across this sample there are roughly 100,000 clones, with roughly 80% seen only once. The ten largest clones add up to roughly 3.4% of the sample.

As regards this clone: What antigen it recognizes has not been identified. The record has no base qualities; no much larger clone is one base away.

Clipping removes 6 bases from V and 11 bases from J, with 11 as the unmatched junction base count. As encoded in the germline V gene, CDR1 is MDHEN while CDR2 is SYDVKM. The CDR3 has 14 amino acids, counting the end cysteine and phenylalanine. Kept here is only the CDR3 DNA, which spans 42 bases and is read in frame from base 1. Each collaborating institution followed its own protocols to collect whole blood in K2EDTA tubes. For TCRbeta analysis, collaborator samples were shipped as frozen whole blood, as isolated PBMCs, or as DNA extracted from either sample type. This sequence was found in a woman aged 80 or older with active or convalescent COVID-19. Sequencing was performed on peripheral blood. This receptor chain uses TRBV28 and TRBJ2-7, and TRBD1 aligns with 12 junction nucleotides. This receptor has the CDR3 CASSTSRDRGREYF. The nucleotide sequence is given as TGTGCCAGCAGCACGAGCCGGGACAGGGGGCGCGAGTACTTC. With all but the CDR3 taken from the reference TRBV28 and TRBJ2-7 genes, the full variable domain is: DVKVTQSSRYLVKRTGEKVFLECVQDMDHENMFWYRQDPGLGLRLIYFSYDVKMKEKGDIPEGYSVSREKKERFSLILESASTNQTSMYLCASSTSRDRGREYFGPGTRLTVT.